This passage covers 15 T cell receptor beta chains from one sample sequenced in a study of shared clonotypes between healthy human individuals. Some clones are missing from TCRdb's copy, which holds only in-frame ones; the method was immunoSEQ multiplex PCR. Of hundreds of thousands of clones listed, around 73% are singletons. The source material was memory CD4+ T cells sorted from blood. Subset reported: CD45RA-negative fraction. These receptors were obtained from a woman aged 30 to 39 in good health.

Regarding this clone: At the DNA level, this CDR3 is encoded by other sequences in the same sample as well. This chain links TRBV5-1 with TRBJ1-5; maybe TRBD1 (5 bases). CDR1 and CDR2 (germline): SGHRS, YFSETQ. Trimming stripped 0 bases from V and 1 base from J, with 8 bases between. The CDR3 contains 15 residues. Here the CDR3 reads CASSLDGGSNQPQHF. DNA of the CDR3: TGCGCCAGCAGCTTGGATGGGGGAAGCAATCAGCCCCAGCATTTT.

This sequence joins TRBV27 and TRBJ1-1, with 10 bases aligning to TRBD1. Trimming at V came to 8 bases and at J to 5 bases, leaving 26 bases not matched to a gene. This CDR3 spans 20 amino acids. Germline CDR1 reads MNHEY; CDR2 reads SMNVEV (reference sequence). The CDR3 sequence: CASWRPRKGDRGHPRTEAFF. In DNA, the CDR3 is TGTGCCAGCTGGAGGCCCCGAAAGGGGGACAGGGGCCACCCGAGGACTGAAGCTTTCTTT.

The CDR3, as DNA: TGTGCTAGTGGTTTGGTACTCAGCGGGAGGCGATATAATTCAGATACGCAGTATTTT. Its translation: CASGLVLSGRRYNSDTQYF. This chain connects TRBV12-5 to TRBJ2-3, with 9 nucleotides matching TRBD2. This CDR3 has 19 residues. Germline V gives CDR1 LGHNT, CDR2 FRNRAP. Trimming removed 0 bases from V and 4 bases from J; junction bases left unmatched: 14.

The chain carries TRBV5-4 and TRBJ2-5, with 9 bases that match TRBD2. CDR1 and CDR2 (germline): SGHNT, YYREEE (reference sequence). The CDR3 runs 15 residues. V lost 4 bases and J lost 5; bases outside the gene matches: 9. The CDR3 spells CASSTGTSPQETQYF. The CDR3, as DNA: TGTGCCAGCAGCACCGGGACTAGCCCTCAGGAGACCCAGTACTTC.

This sequence joins TRBV14 and TRBJ2-5; the D is unclear. This CDR3 comprises 17 residues. Trimming pared 0 bases from V and 1 base from J, leaving 15 bases between. Per the germline V gene, CDR1 is SGHDN and CDR2 is FVKESK. The CDR3 loop reads CASSQDLGRSAQETQYF. The CDR3 DNA sequence: TGTGCCAGCAGCCAAGATCTAGGGCGCAGCGCCCAAGAGACCCAGTACTTC.

V is TRBV28 and J is TRBJ1-5; D gene ambiguous. This CDR3 is 14 amino acids long. Germline loops: CDR1 MDHEN, CDR2 SYDVKM. Trimming pared 6 bases from V and 10 bases from J, leaving 19 bases between. Here the CDR3 reads CASSPTLGGRPQHF. CDR3 DNA: TGTGCCAGCAGCCCTACTTTGGGAGGGAGACCCCAGCATTTT.

The rearrangement links TRBV7-8 to TRBJ2-1, with 10 bases identical to TRBD2. The V gene's germline CDR1 is SGHVS and CDR2 FQNEAQ. CDR3 length: 16 residues. V lost 2 bases to trimming and J lost 4 bases; unmatched junction nucleotides: 5. Here the CDR3 DNA reads TGTGCCAGCAGCTTAACTCCTAGCGGGAGTTACAATGAGCAGTTCTTC. Translation gives CASSLTPSGSYNEQFF. The full variable domain, with the rest looked up from reference TRBV7-8 and TRBJ2-1, is GAGVSQSPRYKVAKRGQDVALRCDPISGHVSLFWYQQALGQGPEFLTYFQNEAQLDKSGLPSDRFFAERPEGSVSTLKIQRTQQEDSAVYLCASSLTPSGSYNEQFFGPGTRLTVL.

This sequence joins TRBV13 and TRBJ2-1, with 11 bases aligning to TRBD1. The CDR3 totals 17 residues. Trimming removed 5 bases from V and 0 bases from J; junction bases left unmatched: 6. Looked up from germline, CDR1 is PRHDT and CDR2 is FYEKMQ (reference sequence). The CDR3 region has the DNA TGTGCCAGCAGCCACGGACAGGGGGCAAACTCCTACAATGAGCAGTTCTTC. Encoded protein: CASSHGQGANSYNEQFF.

The rearrangement links TRBV7-8 to TRBJ2-1; D is unresolved. Germline V gene sequence: CDR1 SGHVS, CDR2 FQNEAQ. The V and J ends lost 5 bases and 2 bases respectively, with 10 bases between them. CDR3 length: 14 amino acids. Written as DNA, the CDR3 is TGTGCCAGCAGCCCCACGTATGCCTACAATGAGCAGTTCTTC. Translation: CASSPTYAYNEQFF.

V gene TRBV2 combines with J gene TRBJ2-5; TRBD2 matches 10 bases. The CDR3 is made up of 14 amino acids. The V gene's germline CDR1 is SNHLY and CDR2 FYNNEI. With V trimmed by 6 bases and J by 3 bases, 4 bases remained unmatched. CDR3 nucleotides: TGTGCCAGCAGGGGGGGACTAGCGAAAGAGACCCAGTACTTC. Its protein product is CASRGGLAKETQYF.

Worth noting for this clone: Other DNA sequences in this sample translate to the same CDR3. The V gene is TRBV10-2, the J gene TRBJ1-2, with 9 nucleotides matching TRBD1. V lost 3 bases and J lost 5; bases outside the gene matches: 1. This CDR3 is built from 13 residues. From germline, CDR1 is WSHSY and CDR2 SAAADI. CDR3 DNA: TGCGCCAGCAGTGAAGGACAGGGGTATGGCTACACCTTC. The encoded protein is CASSEGQGYGYTF.

The V and J genes are TRBV28 and TRBJ1-6, with 10 bases lining up with TRBD1. This CDR3 contains 15 residues. After removal of 5 bases from V and 7 bases from J, the junction contained 5 bases not matched to a gene. Germline-derived CDR1 and CDR2 are MDHEN and SYDVKM. The CDR3 DNA reads as TGTGCCAGCAGTGCACCGGGACAGGGGAATTCACCCCTCCACTTT. Amino acid sequence: CASSAPGQGNSPLHF.

The genes are TRBV27 and TRBJ2-2, with TRBD2 identical over 11 bases. V lost 5 bases and J lost 7; bases outside the gene matches: 15. The CDR3 consists of 18 residues. Germline V gives CDR1 MNHEY, CDR2 SMNVEV (reference sequence). CDR3 in amino acids: CASSPKLLLAGAVGELFF. For the CDR3, the DNA is TGTGCCAGCAGTCCCAAACTACTACTAGCGGGAGCGGTCGGGGAGCTGTTTTTT.

The chain joins TRBV5-1 to TRBJ2-7, with D hard to call. Germline V gene lookup returns CDR1 SGHRS and CDR2 YFSETQ. The ends were cut back, 7 bases at V and 3 bases at J, with 14 bases in the middle. CDR3 size: 13 residues. CDR3 nucleotide sequence: TGCGCCAGCGCCGTAACAAATTTCTACGAGCAGTACTTC. Its translation: CASAVTNFYEQYF.

The chain uses TRBV14 and TRBJ1-2; D is ambiguous. Germline-derived CDR1 and CDR2 are SGHDN and FVKESK. The CDR3 is 13 residues long. The germline V and J ends were trimmed by 4 bases and 8 bases, with 14 bases remaining between them. The CDR3 DNA sequence: TGTGCCAGCAGCCGGGCCGGGTGGTACGGCTACACCTTC. Encoded protein: CASSRAGWYGYTF.